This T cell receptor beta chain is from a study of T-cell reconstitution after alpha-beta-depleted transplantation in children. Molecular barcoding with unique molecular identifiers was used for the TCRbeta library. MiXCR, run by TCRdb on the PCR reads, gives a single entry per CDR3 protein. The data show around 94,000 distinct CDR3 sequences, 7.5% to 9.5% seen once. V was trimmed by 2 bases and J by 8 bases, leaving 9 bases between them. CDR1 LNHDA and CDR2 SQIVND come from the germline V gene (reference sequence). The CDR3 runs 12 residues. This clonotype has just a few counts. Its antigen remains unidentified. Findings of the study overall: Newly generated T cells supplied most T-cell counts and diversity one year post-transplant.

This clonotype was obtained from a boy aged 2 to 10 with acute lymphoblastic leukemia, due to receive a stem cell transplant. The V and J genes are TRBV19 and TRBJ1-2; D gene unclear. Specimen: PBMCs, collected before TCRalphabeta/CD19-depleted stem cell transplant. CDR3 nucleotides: TGTGCCAGTAGTATAATTTCCGGCGGCTACACCTTC. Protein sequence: CASSIISGGYTF. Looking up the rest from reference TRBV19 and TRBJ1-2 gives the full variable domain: DGGITQSPKYLFRKEGQNVTLSCEQNLNHDAMYWYRQDPGQGLRLIYYSQIVNDFQKGDIAEGYSVSREKKESFPLTVTSAQKNPTAFYLCASSIISGGYTFGSGTRLTVV.